Listed here are 10 T cell receptor beta chains from one sample, sequenced in a study of post-analysis software for immune sequencing data. Whole-study findings and limits: Patients carried a few TRBV segments more frequently than controls did, and TRBV5-6, TRBV5-1 and TRBV20-1 were among them.

TCR beta cDNA libraries had unique molecular identifiers. One entry per CDR3 protein results from TCRdb running MiXCR on the PCR reads. Of roughly 170,000 distinct CDR3 sequences in the sample, approximately 30% were seen once. These receptors are not linked to any known antigen. The material sequenced was blood. Receptors were obtained from a girl aged 10 to 17 with multiple sclerosis.

The J gene is TRBJ1-5, the V gene TRBV15; tentatively, D is TRBD1 (6 bases). CDR1 is LNHNV, CDR2 YYDKDF, per germline (reference sequence). The ends were cut back, 3 bases at V and 1 base at J, with 19 bases in the middle. The CDR3 spans 18 residues. The CDR3 DNA is TGTGCCACCAGCAGTAATACCCTGGGACATCTAAGCAATCAGCCCCAGCATTTT. Its translation: CATSSNTLGHLSNQPQHF.

As to this clonotype: A much larger clone lies one base from this, so it may be a read error. V usage is TRBV5-1 and J usage is TRBJ2-7; 7 nucleotides align to TRBD1. Germline V gene lookup returns CDR1 SGHRS and CDR2 YFSETQ. CDR3 length: 16 residues. V shed 0 bases and J 5 bases; nucleotides not matched to a gene: 11. CDR3 protein: CASSLVGQQGRDEQYF. CDR3 nucleotide sequence: TGCGCCAGCAGCTTGGTGGGACAACAGGGGCGCGACGAGCAGTACTTC.

With respect to this clonotype: One base away lies a much larger clone, so this may be a sequencing read error. The chain recombines TRBV12-3 or TRBV12-4 with TRBJ2-7; a weak D match, TRBD2 (6 bases). The closer fit of TRBJ2-5 to the DNA end suggests the J call may be wrong. The CDR3 sequence is 17 residues long. Written as DNA, the CDR3 is TGTGCCAGCAGTTTCGCTCGTCGGGGGAAGACCTTGGTGACCCAGTACTTC. This encodes CASSFARRGKTLVTQYF.

The chain links TRBV20-1 to TRBJ2-7, with 9 bases fitting TRBD1. Germline V gene sequence: CDR1 DFQATT, CDR2 SNEGSKA (reference sequence). CDR3 size: 16 residues. With 4 bases clipped from V and 2 bases from J, the junction kept 12 bases outside the gene matches. CDR3 residues: CSATLPTGGRTYEQYF. The CDR3 nucleotides are TGCAGTGCTACGTTACCCACAGGGGGCCGAACCTACGAGCAGTACTTC.

This clonotype was picked up many times. V usage is TRBV6-1 and J usage is TRBJ2-1, with 11 bases aligning to TRBD2. Unmatched junction bases numbered 11, after V lost 5 bases and J lost 5 bases. This CDR3 is 17 amino acids long. Germline lookup yields CDR1 MNHNS and CDR2 SASEGT. For the CDR3, the DNA is TGTGCCAGCAGTCTAGTAACGACTAGCGGGATTCACAATGAGCAGTTCTTC. Its translation is CASSLVTTSGIHNEQFF.

This clonotype occurred a few times. The genes are TRBV27 and TRBJ2-1; TRBD1 aligns across 9 bases. CDR3 length equals 13 residues. The V gene's germline CDR1 is MNHEY and CDR2 SMNVEV (reference sequence). The CDR3 spells CVTRTGAVDEQFF. The CDR3 DNA reads as TGTGTCACCAGGACAGGGGCGGTAGATGAGCAGTTCTTC.

The chain uses TRBV6-5 and TRBJ2-1, with D perhaps matching TRBD2 (6 bases). The CDR3 totals 15 residues. CDR1 is MNHEY and CDR2 is SVGAGI in the germline V gene. Trimming took off 2 bases at V and 7 bases at J, with 15 bases between the two ends. The CDR3: CASSYRGTLGNEQFF. The CDR3 DNA reads as TGTGCCAGCAGTTACCGGGGGACTCTTGGGAATGAGCAGTTCTTC.

The gene calls are TRBV29-1 and TRBJ2-3, with D perhaps matching TRBD2 (6 bases). Trimming cost V 7 bases and J 5 bases, with 13 bases left between them. There are 12 residues in the CDR3. CDR1 and CDR2 from the germline V gene are SQVTM and ANQGSEA. CDR3 in DNA: TGCAGCGCCGATCCGGGGGAAGATACGCAGTATTTT. Residues: CSADPGEDTQYF.

This clonotype has just a few counts. The chain carries TRBV12-3 or TRBV12-4 and TRBJ1-5; D is unresolved. CDR3 size: 11 residues. V lost 8 bases and J lost 0, with 2 bases in between. The CDR3 sequence: CASSSNQPQHF. In DNA form, the CDR3 reads TGTGCCAGCTCTAGCAATCAGCCCCAGCATTTT.

The V gene is TRBV5-4, the J gene TRBJ1-1, with TRBD1 matching 10 bases. Trimming cost V 3 bases and J 1 base; bases outside gene matches: 6. The CDR3 extends over 16 amino acids. Per the germline V gene, CDR1 is SGHNT and CDR2 is YYREEE (reference sequence). CDR3 nucleotide sequence: TGTGCCAGCAGCTCGGGACAGGGGAAATCGAACACTGAAGCTTTCTTT. Residues: CASSSGQGKSNTEAFF. The full variable domain, rest sourced from reference TRBV5-4 and TRBJ1-1, is ETGVTQSPTHLIKTRGQQVTLRCSSQSGHNTVSWYQQALGQGPQFIFQYYREEENGRGNFPPRFSGLQFPNYSSELNVNALELDDSALYLCASSSGQGKSNTEAFFGQGTRLTVV.